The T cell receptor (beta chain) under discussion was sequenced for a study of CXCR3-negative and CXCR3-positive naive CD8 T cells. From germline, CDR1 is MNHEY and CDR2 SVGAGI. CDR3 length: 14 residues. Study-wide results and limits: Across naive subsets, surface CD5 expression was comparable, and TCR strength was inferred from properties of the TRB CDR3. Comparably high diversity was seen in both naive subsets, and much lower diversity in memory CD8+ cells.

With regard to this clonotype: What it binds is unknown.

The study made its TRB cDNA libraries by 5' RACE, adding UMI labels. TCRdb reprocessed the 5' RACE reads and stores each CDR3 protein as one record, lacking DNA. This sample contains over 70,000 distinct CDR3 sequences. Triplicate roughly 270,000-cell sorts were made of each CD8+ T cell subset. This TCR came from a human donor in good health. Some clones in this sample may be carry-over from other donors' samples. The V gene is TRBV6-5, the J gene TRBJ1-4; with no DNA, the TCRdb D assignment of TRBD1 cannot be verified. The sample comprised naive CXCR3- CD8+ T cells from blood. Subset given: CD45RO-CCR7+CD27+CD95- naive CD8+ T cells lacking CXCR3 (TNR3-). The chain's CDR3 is CASSQTRGAEKLFF.